This TCR beta chain is from a study of blood T cell repertoires in COVID-19 (dated by TCRdb to about 2020). With regard to the full study: Samples from collaborators originated in the United States, Italy and Spain and spanned both the acute and convalescent phases of COVID-19. The prospective study material was composed of cDNA or gDNA derived from T cells, B-cell-depleted T cells, or PBMCs. The dataset comprised deeply sampled blood TCRbeta repertoires from subjects exposed to, actively infected with, or recovered from COVID-19. A freely available public database, intended as a resource for researchers studying the immune response to SARS-CoV-2, is where the repertoires were released. The samples were drawn from two sources: the first 160 participants of the ongoing ImmuneRACE study, and 1,254 subjects contributed by 6 global collaborators. Nearly every sample came with metadata listing a de-identified subject ID, COVID-19 status, age in years and sex. Where available, HLA class I and class II types were taken from metadata supplied by the sample provider and were not determined by assay-based typing.

The collaborating institutions used their own protocols to collect whole blood in K2EDTA tubes. For TCRbeta analysis, collaborators shipped samples as frozen whole blood, isolated PBMCs, or DNA extracted from either of those sample types. TCRbeta CDR3 regions were amplified from genomic DNA using the immunoSEQ Assay, a bias-controlled multiplex PCR. The published analysis was carried out like this. Within the assay, amplification of reference gene primers was used to estimate how many nucleated cells each sample contained. Sequence reads were collapsed and filtered to measure the absolute abundance of every unique TCRbeta CDR3 rearrangement. For each sample, productive Simpson clonality was calculated as the square root of Simpson's diversity index across productive rearrangements. Held by TCRdb, this immuneACCESS table contains in-frame sequences only and omits some clones. Under half of the omission traces to an unresolved V gene where checked; the cause of the rest is unknown. V, J and clone size are taken as reported in that table, and D and trimming were inferred from the DNA itself. The sample has approximately 78,000 clones on record, nearly 90% of them singletons. The biggest ten clones account for approximately 29% of the sample.

V sheds 1 base and J sheds 11 bases, leaving 10 bases between their ends. Reading from cysteine to phenylalanine, the CDR3 counts 12 amino acids. Only the CDR3 portion is preserved as DNA: 36 bases, with reading frame beginning at the first base. CDR1 and CDR2, looked up from the germline V gene, are SGHDN and FVKESK. Turning to this clone: No antigen is known for it. No much larger clone exists at a distance of one base, and base qualities are not known.

Here is what the overall study found, with its caveats: How much clinical and demographic metadata was included differed by source and by participant, and the metadata was provided uncurated.

What was sequenced was peripheral blood. The chain is assembled from TRBV14 and TRBJ2-3, with TRBD2 perhaps the D gene, on 5 matching bases. The clonotype was recovered from a man aged 50 or older with acute or convalescent COVID-19. The DNA is TGTGCCAGCAGCCAAGGTCGGGGAGTGCAGTATTTT. The resulting protein is CASSQGRGVQYF.